The entry below gives a single T cell receptor beta chain sequence along with its context. This record comes from a study of blood T cell repertoires in COVID-19. About the study: PBMCs, B-cell-depleted T cells, or T cells provided the cDNA or gDNA that made up the material.

Methods used by the authors: Estimated nucleated cell counts came from reference gene primer amplification. Repertoires were generated with immunoSEQ multiplex PCR, while TCRdb's copy carries only in-frame clones and drops some. The DNA gave D and trimming, while V, J and clone size come from that table. The repertoire has a few hundred thousand clones, approximately 89% of them found once; the top ten carry roughly 2.9%. CDR3 size: 16 residues. J gave up 1 base and V 0 bases, and 5 bases lay outside the gene matches. CDR1 and CDR2 from the germline V gene are SGHRS and YFSETQ. This clonotype was obtained from a woman between 45 and 65 years old who had been exposed to COVID-19. The gene calls are TRBV5-1 and TRBJ2-3; 7 bases match TRBD2. The sample consisted of PBMCs or T cells enriched from blood (not recorded which). The CDR3 DNA sequence: TGCGCCAGCAGCTTGGCGTCCCGGGGGGGCACAGATACGCAGTATTTT. This translates into CASSLASRGGTDTQYF. Full variable domain (missing parts from reference TRBV5-1 and TRBJ2-3): KAGVTQTPRYLIKTRGQQVTLSCSPISGHRSVSWYQQTPGQGLQFLFEYFSETQRNKGNFPGRFSGRQFSNSRSEMNVSTLELGDSALYLCASSLASRGGTDTQYFGPGTRLTVL.